This T cell receptor beta chain was profiled in a study of T-cell memory formation after mild COVID-19 (dated by TCRdb to 2020 to 2023). Describing the broader study: Most TCR sequence clusters were specific to one of the two donors. Longitudinal TCRalpha and TCRbeta repertoire sequencing tracked T-cell clones expanding and contracting after mild COVID-19 in a couple of donors. The cohort was made up of two young adult volunteers, one female and one male, who were previously healthy.

As concerns this clonotype: The antigen this receptor binds is unknown. Base qualities were left out, and no much larger clone turns up one base away.

What the study reported, not specific to this receptor: Whether the second-wave clones peaking on day 37 were SARS-CoV-2 specific was not confirmed. Some responding clones were detected in pre-infection memory, suggesting pre-existing cross-reactive memory T cells joined the SARS-CoV-2 response. From day 15 to 85, contracting clones showed balanced CD4/CD8 phenotypes, whereas a second wave of clones that expanded from day 15 to 37 leaned towards CD4+. Contracting CD4+ clones appeared mostly in the CM and EM memory subsets, whereas CD8+ clones were enriched in EMRA. The study included only a couple of mild cases, and larger cohorts that include severe cases with pre-infection samples were judged to be necessary.

PBMCs were isolated by Ficoll-Paque density gradient centrifugation. The instrument given in TCRdb is Illumina NovaSeq 6000. cDNA libraries for TCRalpha and TCRbeta were prepared by 5'RACE using constant-segment primers, with sample barcodes and unique molecular identifiers added. RNA was extracted from every sample with Trizol reagent. Library amplification was performed in two PCR steps, and a second sample barcode and Illumina TruSeq adapters were introduced in the second step. Sequencing of the libraries was done on an Illumina NovaSeq, producing 2 x 150 bp paired-end reads. Turning to the authors' computational methods: Demultiplexing of reads and collapsing into UMI-guided consensus sequences were performed with migec v1.2.7. Using mixcr v2.1.11, UMI consensuses were aligned to TRA and TRB V and J templates and then assembled into clonotypes. Clonotypes were classified as expanded or contracted when called significant by both edgeR and NoisET, with noise models trained on biological replicates. For edgeR calls, the cutoffs were a false discovery rate-adjusted p below 0.01 and a log2 fold-change threshold of 1. PCA with hierarchical clustering of max-normalized trajectories of the 1000 most abundant clonotypes was used as exploratory dynamics analysis. Separately sequenced CD4+ and CD8+ repertoires were used to assign a CD4 or CD8 phenotype to each responding clone. TCRdb itself trimmed the public reads at Q25 with fastp, ran MiXCR and retained productive beta chains. Duplicate CDR3 protein sequences are folded into a single record with the most common DNA and genes. None of the V and J calls come from the authors' own analysis; TCRdb made them. This sample holds 220,000 or so distinct CDR3 sequences; over 9.5% were observed only once. Around 3.3% of the sample comes from the top ten.

V and J are truncated by 1 base and 3 bases respectively, leaving an intervening sequence of 16 bases. The CDR3, from cysteine to phenylalanine, totals 16 residues. The read is trimmed to its CDR3 DNA, 48 bases read in frame from base 1. CDR1 and CDR2, looked up from the germline V gene (reference sequence), are MNHNY and SVGAGI. This sequence originates from a young man who had mild COVID-19 (a few samples of this study predate the infection). The sample titles of this study are shuffled in the database, so cell type and time point are left out; the donor was told from shared clones. Source material: PBMCs or a T cell subset sorted from them (not recorded which). The rearranged segments are TRBV6-6 and TRBJ2-7; the D region possibly corresponds to TRBD2 (5 bases align). The DNA sequence reads TGTGCCAGCAGTTACTTAGAAGGTGGAGGACTCTACGAGCAGTACTTC. Translated, this is CASSYLEGGGLYEQYF.